Shown below are 28 T cell receptor beta chains from a single sample sequenced in a study of human T cells and chemical hapten exposure. This sample's time point: patch test 3, about 24 weeks after DPC sensitization. Indicated treatment: therapeutic diphenylcyclopropenone sensitization with weekly scalp DPC. TCRdb passed the RACE reads through MiXCR, listing each CDR3 protein once. Of approximately 160,000 distinct CDR3 sequences detected, about 27% appear once; the ten largest clones hold 2% to 2.5%. Sequenced here: whole blood, sampled in connection with sensitization to the hapten diphenylcyclopropenone (DPC). All receptors come from a woman aged 18-30 years with alopecia areata. Some clones in this sample may be carry-over from other donors' samples.

V and J are TRBV14 and TRBJ1-2; D remains unclear. Germline V gene data show CDR1 as SGHDN and CDR2 as FVKESK. CDR3 length equals 13 residues. Trimming removed 1 base from V and 4 bases from J, with 7 bases in between. The CDR3 here is CASSQAQTYGYTF. The CDR3 DNA reads TGTGCCAGCAGCCAAGCACAGACCTATGGCTACACCTTC.

The rearrangement links TRBV20-1 to TRBJ2-2; D is unresolved. Germline CDR1 reads DFQATT; CDR2 reads SNEGSKA (reference sequence). Between the trimmed V and J ends, which lost 0 bases and 6 bases, there was a span of 11 bases. This CDR3 is 14 amino acids long. The CDR3 region is CSARDEWVAGELFF. CDR3 sequence (DNA): TGCAGTGCTAGAGATGAATGGGTGGCCGGGGAGCTGTTTTTT.

The chain is built from TRBV27 and TRBJ1-1; the D gene is possibly TRBD1 (6 bases). There are 13 residues in the CDR3. Germline V gene sequence: CDR1 MNHEY, CDR2 SMNVEV (reference sequence). V was shortened by 4 bases and J by 0 bases, with 6 bases between the two germline ends. The CDR3 sequence: CASSWGLNTEAFF. The CDR3 DNA reads as TGTGCCAGCAGTTGGGGGCTGAACACTGAAGCTTTCTTT.

The chain links TRBV30 to TRBJ1-3; maybe TRBD1 (5 bases). Trimming removed 2 bases at V and 0 bases at J, with 11 bases between. Germline lookup yields CDR1 GTSNPN and CDR2 SVGIG (reference sequence). This CDR3 is built from 15 residues. The CDR3 protein is CAWSRGEGSGNTIYF. The CDR3 nucleotides read TGTGCCTGGAGTAGAGGGGAAGGCTCTGGAAACACCATATATTTT.

This clonotype was counted a few times. V usage is TRBV12-3 or TRBV12-4 and J usage is TRBJ1-6; D is unclear. Trimming took 4 bases from V and 4 from J, leaving 11 bases between them. This CDR3 spans 15 amino acids. The CDR3 loop is CASSSEVGYNSPLHF. CDR3 DNA: TGTGCCAGCAGTTCGGAAGTAGGTTATAATTCACCCCTCCACTTT.

This clonotype was recorded a few times. J is TRBJ2-7 and V is TRBV9, with a tentative D call TRBD2 (5 bases). Trimming pared 0 bases from V and 5 bases from J, leaving 12 bases between. The CDR3 sequence is 14 residues long. CDR1 is SGDLS and CDR2 is YYNGEE in the germline V gene. CDR3 sequence reads: CASSVGQRSHEQYF. CDR3 sequence (DNA): TGTGCCAGCAGCGTAGGTCAGCGGTCCCACGAGCAGTACTTC.

V usage is TRBV27 and J usage is TRBJ1-5; D unclear. The CDR3 is 15 residues long. Between the trimmed V and J ends, which lost 5 bases and 11 bases, there was a span of 22 bases. CDR1 MNHEY and CDR2 SMNVEV come from the germline V gene (reference sequence). DNA for the CDR3: TGTGCCAGCAGTCCCGATAACCCGGGGAAATCAACCCAGCATTTT. Translated: CASSPDNPGKSTQHF.

The genes are TRBV20-1 and TRBJ1-5; D gene ambiguous. V dropped 6 bases and J dropped 0 bases, with 12 bases sitting between them. The germline CDR1 and CDR2 sequences are DFQATT and SNEGSKA (reference sequence). The CDR3 sequence is 14 residues long. CDR3 nucleotides: TGCAGTGCCGAGCAGCCATTTAGCAATCAGCCCCAGCATTTT. Translating it yields CSAEQPFSNQPQHF.

This clonotype was counted a few times. The chain uses TRBV5-1 and TRBJ2-1; D is perhaps TRBD2 (5 bases). The CDR3 has 13 amino acids. Germline CDR1 reads SGHRS; CDR2 reads YFSETQ. V lost 4 bases, J lost 6 bases, and 11 bases lay in between. The CDR3 loop is CASSRGYPNEQFF. In nucleotides, the CDR3 is TGCGCCAGCAGCCGAGGGTACCCCAATGAGCAGTTCTTC.

V is TRBV5-1 and J is TRBJ2-5, with TRBD1 identical over 11 bases. The germline gives CDR1 SGHRS, CDR2 YFSETQ. With 3 bases clipped from V and 4 bases from J, the junction kept 5 bases outside the gene matches. This CDR3 contains 15 residues. Here the CDR3 DNA reads TGCGCCAGCAGCTCGGGACAGGGGGTAGCAGAGACCCAGTACTTC. Amino acid sequence: CASSSGQGVAETQYF.

This clonotype appeared a few times. This chain uses TRBV18 with TRBJ2-1, with 13 nucleotides matching TRBD2. The germline V gene has CDR1 KGHSH and CDR2 LQKENI. This CDR3 spans 18 amino acids. Germline trimming cut 6 bases from V and 5 bases from J; bases unmatched to any gene: 13. CDR3 in amino acids: CASSDFGLAGVSHNEQFF. The CDR3, as DNA: TGTGCCAGCTCCGACTTCGGACTAGCGGGAGTGAGCCACAATGAGCAGTTCTTC.

This clonotype was picked up a small number of times. The chain combines TRBV6-2 or TRBV6-3 with TRBJ2-6; D is ambiguous. V lost 5 bases and J lost 0, with 17 bases in between. The germline V gene has CDR1 MNHEY and CDR2 SVGEGT. The CDR3 is made up of 18 amino acids. In nucleotides, the CDR3 is TGTGCCAGCAGTCAAGATGTGGGCAGCCACTCTGGGGCCAACGTCCTGACTTTC. Protein: CASSQDVGSHSGANVLTF.

V is TRBV7-3 and J is TRBJ2-2; D tentatively reads TRBD1 or TRBD2 (6 bases each). This CDR3 spans 16 amino acids. Germline CDR1 and CDR2: SGHTA and FQGTGA. V was pared by 1 base and J by 6 bases, with 15 bases between. The CDR3: CASSLMSRRGSGELFF. In nucleotides, the CDR3 is TGTGCCAGCAGCTTAATGAGCAGGAGGGGGTCCGGGGAGCTGTTTTTT.

The V gene is TRBV4-1, the J gene TRBJ2-7, with a weak D call TRBD2 (5 bases). Deletions cut 3 bases from V and 5 bases from J, with 17 bases between. The CDR3 is 15 amino acids. Germline values: CDR1 MGHRA, CDR2 YSYEKL. CDR3 residues: CASSHPLLRVHEQYF. The CDR3 coding sequence is TGCGCCAGCAGCCATCCCCTATTGAGGGTCCACGAGCAGTACTTC.

This sequence joins TRBV10-2 and TRBJ2-1; 12 nucleotides line up with TRBD2. Trimming at V came to 7 bases and at J to 8 bases, leaving 9 bases not matched to a gene. The germline V gene has CDR1 WSHSY and CDR2 SAAADI. The CDR3 spans 15 residues. CDR3 nucleotide sequence: TGCGCCAGCAATTCACCGACTAGCGGGAGCTATGAGCAGTTCTTC. It codes for CASNSPTSGSYEQFF.

The V gene is TRBV4-2, the J gene TRBJ2-7; TRBD1 matches at 8 bases. The germline CDR1 and CDR2 sequences are LGHNA and YNFKEQ. This CDR3 has 16 residues. With 4 bases clipped from V and 4 bases from J, the junction kept 12 bases outside the gene matches. The CDR3 DNA reads TGTGCCAGCAGCCCGACTGCGCCAGGGGGCCAATACGAGCAGTACTTC. As protein: CASSPTAPGGQYEQYF.

The gene calls are TRBV27 and TRBJ2-7; 12 bases line up with TRBD1. The CDR3 has 16 residues. Germline CDR1 reads MNHEY; CDR2 reads SMNVEV (reference sequence). Losses at the gene ends were 3 bases for V and 2 bases for J; bases not matched to a gene: 5. This chain's CDR3 is CASSFRGTGGAYEQYF. The CDR3 nucleotides are TGTGCCAGCAGTTTTCGGGGGACAGGGGGCGCCTACGAGCAGTACTTC.

This rearrangement joins TRBV6-5 to TRBJ1-1, with TRBD1 identical over 8 bases. J gave up 10 bases and V 2 bases, and 3 bases lay outside the gene matches. CDR3 length: 12 residues. Germline assignment: CDR1 MNHEY and CDR2 SVGAGI. CDR3 sequence (DNA): TGTGCCAGCAGTTACCCCGGGACAGGAGCTTTCTTT. Translated, it gives CASSYPGTGAFF.

This chain connects TRBV27 to TRBJ2-1, with D tentatively TRBD1 (6 bases). The V and J ends lost 9 bases and 5 bases respectively, with 35 bases between them. Germline V gene sequence: CDR1 MNHEY, CDR2 SMNVEV (reference sequence). The CDR3 has 20 residues. The chain's CDR3 is CASCTFRGAGQSSNNNEQFF. The CDR3 DNA reads as TGTGCCAGTTGCACGTTCAGGGGCGCGGGTCAGAGCTCAAATAACAATGAGCAGTTCTTC.

There are a few counts of this clonotype. The rearrangement links TRBV6-2 or TRBV6-3 to TRBJ2-2; 8 nucleotides line up with TRBD2. With V trimmed by 6 bases and J by 5 bases, 8 bases remained unmatched. In germline, CDR1 is MNHEY, CDR2 SVGEGT. The CDR3 consists of 15 residues. The CDR3 DNA is TGTGCCAGCAGCCAGAGCGGGAGAGGTACCGGGGAGCTGTTTTTT. This gives the protein CASSQSGRGTGELFF.

This clonotype has a count of ten or more. The V gene is TRBV12-3 or TRBV12-4, the J gene TRBJ1-1; 8 bases fit TRBD1. V was pared by 3 bases and J by 3 bases, with 0 bases of the junction left unmatched. This CDR3 contains 13 residues. CDR3: CASSLGQDTEAFF. The CDR3 DNA is TGTGCCAGCAGTTTGGGACAGGACACTGAAGCTTTCTTT.

This rearrangement joins TRBV27 to TRBJ2-3, with 8 bases lining up with TRBD1. The CDR3 runs to 14 residues. The trim removed 8 bases at V and 3 bases at J, leaving 7 bases unmatched. Looked up from germline, CDR1 is MNHEY and CDR2 is SMNVEV (reference sequence). CDR3: CASGMDRVTDTQYF. As DNA, the CDR3 is TGTGCCAGCGGAATGGACAGGGTAACAGATACGCAGTATTTT.

Turning to this clonotype: The conserved phenylalanine or tryptophan is not found at the CDR3 terminus, so this likely reflects a read error. The DNA is omitted, as the CDR3 cannot be located on it reliably, and the CDR3 follows TCRdb's listing. This chain connects TRBV2 to TRBJ2-7; no DNA check was done on the table's D call, TRBD1. Inclusive of both ends, the CDR3 amounts to 13 amino acids. Germline values: CDR1 SNHLY, CDR2 FYNNEI. The CDR3 protein is CASTETGEQRDSI.

V is TRBV2 and J is TRBJ1-1, with 8 bases aligning to TRBD1. V lost 6 bases, J lost 0 bases, and 9 bases stayed unmatched. Germline V lookup: CDR1 SNHLY, CDR2 FYNNEI. There are 16 residues in the CDR3. The CDR3 coding sequence is TGTGCCAGCAGCTCCGGACAGGGAACTTTGAACACTGAAGCTTTCTTT. Its protein product is CASSSGQGTLNTEAFF.

This clonotype was detected only a few times. The CDR3 nucleotides read TGTGCCAGCAGGCGGGAGCGTGACTACAATGAGCAGTTCTTC. It encodes CASRRERDYNEQFF. The gene calls are TRBV6-2 or TRBV6-3 and TRBJ2-1, with 7 bases fitting TRBD2. The CDR3 has 14 amino acids. Germline trimming cut 6 bases from V and 3 bases from J; bases unmatched to any gene: 5. Germline values: CDR1 MNHEY, CDR2 SVGEGT.

The chain combines TRBV7-2 with TRBJ2-1, with 7 bases lining up with TRBD2. This CDR3 region has 17 residues. CDR1 SGHTA and CDR2 FQGNSA come from the germline V gene. J gave up 1 base and V 2 bases, and 8 bases lay outside the gene matches. The CDR3, as DNA: TGTGCCAGCAGCTTACAGCCGGGAGGCCGGTCCTACAATGAGCAGTTCTTC. Translated: CASSLQPGGRSYNEQFF. Drawing the rest from reference TRBV7-2 and TRBJ2-1, the complete variable domain is GAGVSQSPSNKVTEKGKDVELRCDPISGHTALYWYRQSLGQGLEFLIYFQGNSAPDKSGLPSDRFSAERTGGSVSTLTIQRTQQEDSAVYLCASSLQPGGRSYNEQFFGPGTRLTVL.

V usage is TRBV29-1 and J usage is TRBJ2-1; no clear D gene. Germline V gene lookup returns CDR1 SQVTM and CDR2 ANQGSEA. This CDR3 comprises 14 residues. V shed 4 bases and J shed 2 bases, with 12 bases lying between them. The CDR3 is CSVGDTGPYNEQFF. CDR3 nucleotides: TGCAGCGTTGGAGATACCGGGCCCTACAATGAGCAGTTCTTC.

This clonotype was counted between two and nine times. The chain recombines TRBV9 with TRBJ2-1, with D perhaps matching TRBD2 (6 bases). V lost 3 bases to trimming and J lost 13 bases, with 20 bases between them. This CDR3 is built from 14 residues. Germline lookup yields CDR1 SGDLS and CDR2 YYNGEE. CDR3 sequence reads: CASSEESGPWDQFF. The DNA for the CDR3 is TGTGCCAGCAGCGAGGAGAGCGGGCCCTGGGACCAGTTCTTC. Complete variable domain (other parts from reference TRBV9 and TRBJ2-1): DSGVTQTPKHLITATGQRVTLRCSPRSGDLSVYWYQQSLDQGLQFLIQYYNGEERAKGNILERFSAQQFPDLHSELNLSSLELGDSALYFCASSEESGPWDQFFGPGTRLTVL.